These 3 T cell receptor beta chains were sequenced from one sample in a study of OX40 agonist ivuxolimab in advanced cancers. Assay used: immunoSEQ multiplex PCR; TCRdb lists only in-frame clones, some missing. This table has approximately 90,000 clones, under 95% appearing once. The sequenced sample was CD4+ or CD8+ T cells sorted from blood, obtained in a trial of the OX40 agonist ivuxolimab. Source of these receptors: an adult with an advanced solid tumor such as melanoma, head and neck, liver or kidney cancer.

The rearrangement joins TRBV9 to TRBJ1-2, with 11 positions matching TRBD1. The CDR3 runs to 15 residues. The V segment lost 0 bases and the J segment 5 bases; nucleotides outside the gene matches: 3. Germline CDR1 is SGDLS and CDR2 is YYNGEE. CDR3: CASSVAGTGGYGYTF. In DNA, the CDR3 is TGTGCCAGCAGCGTAGCCGGGACAGGGGGGTATGGCTACACCTTC. Together with reference TRBV9 and TRBJ1-2, the CDR3 gives the full variable domain: DSGVTQTPKHLITATGQRVTLRCSPRSGDLSVYWYQQSLDQGLQFLIQYYNGEERAKGNILERFSAQQFPDLHSELNLSSLELGDSALYFCASSVAGTGGYGYTFGSGTRLTVV.

V usage is TRBV2 and J usage is TRBJ2-1, with 8 bases identical to TRBD1. The V segment lost 4 bases and the J segment 6 bases; nucleotides outside the gene matches: 8. Germline V gene lookup returns CDR1 SNHLY and CDR2 FYNNEI. The CDR3 is 15 amino acids. The CDR3 spells CASSVEGQDTNEQFF. The DNA of the CDR3 is TGTGCCAGCAGTGTAGAGGGACAGGATACCAATGAGCAGTTCTTC.

The chain has TRBV7-9 and TRBJ1-6, with D unresolved. Trimming took 0 bases from V and 8 from J, leaving 14 bases between them. CDR3 length: 16 residues. CDR1 is SEHNR, CDR2 FQNEAQ, per germline (reference sequence). This CDR3 is CASSLAKGALDSPLHF. The CDR3 nucleotides read TGTGCCAGCAGCTTAGCGAAAGGAGCGTTGGATTCACCCCTCCACTTT.